This T cell receptor beta chain was sequenced during a study of T cell repertoires in cytomegalovirus infection. TCRdb recomputed calls from the reads with MiXCR, one row per CDR3 protein. The data show about 830,000 distinct CDR3 sequences, about 33% seen once. Concerning this clonotype: The antigen remains unidentified.

Study-wide results and caveats: The ex vivo response showed dominance by HLA-C-restricted CMV-specific TCR beta clonotypes.

Between the trimmed V and J ends, which lost 0 bases and 2 bases, there was a span of 8 bases. The CDR3 is 14 residues long. Germline V gives CDR1 DFQATT, CDR2 SNEGSKA (reference sequence). J is TRBJ1-3 and V is TRBV20-1; D ambiguous. The sequencing used cultured CD8+ T cells from PBMCs, collected from culture after CMV antigen stimulation. The clonotype was recovered from a human donor in good health (CMV status not recorded). Some clones in this sample may be carry-over from other donors' samples. The CDR3, as DNA: TGCAGTGCTAGAGAGGCAGCCCCTGGAAACACCATATATTTT. It specifies CSAREAAPGNTIYF.